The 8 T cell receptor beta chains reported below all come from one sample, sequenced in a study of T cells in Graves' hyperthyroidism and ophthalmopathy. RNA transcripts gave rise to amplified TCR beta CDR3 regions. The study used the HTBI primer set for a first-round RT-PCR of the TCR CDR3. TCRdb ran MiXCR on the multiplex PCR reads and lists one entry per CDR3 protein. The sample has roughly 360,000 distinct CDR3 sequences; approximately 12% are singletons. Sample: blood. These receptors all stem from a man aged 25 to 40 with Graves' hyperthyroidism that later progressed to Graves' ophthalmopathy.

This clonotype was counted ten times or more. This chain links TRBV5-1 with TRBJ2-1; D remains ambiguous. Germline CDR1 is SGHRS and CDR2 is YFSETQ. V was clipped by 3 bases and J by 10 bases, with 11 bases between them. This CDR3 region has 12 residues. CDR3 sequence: CASSSSDVEQFF. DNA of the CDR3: TGCGCCAGCAGCTCGTCGGATGTAGAGCAGTTCTTC. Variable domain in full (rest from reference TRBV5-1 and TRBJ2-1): KAGVTQTPRYLIKTRGQQVTLSCSPISGHRSVSWYQQTPGQGLQFLFEYFSETQRNKGNFPGRFSGRQFSNSRSEMNVSTLELGDSALYLCASSSSDVEQFFGPGTRLTVL.

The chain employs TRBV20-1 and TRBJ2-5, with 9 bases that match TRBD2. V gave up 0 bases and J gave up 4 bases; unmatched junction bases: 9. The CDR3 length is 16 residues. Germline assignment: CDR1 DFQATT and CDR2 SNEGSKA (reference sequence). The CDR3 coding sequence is TGCAGTGCTAGAGACGTGGGGCGGGGGGGCCCAGAGACCCAGTACTTC. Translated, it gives CSARDVGRGGPETQYF.

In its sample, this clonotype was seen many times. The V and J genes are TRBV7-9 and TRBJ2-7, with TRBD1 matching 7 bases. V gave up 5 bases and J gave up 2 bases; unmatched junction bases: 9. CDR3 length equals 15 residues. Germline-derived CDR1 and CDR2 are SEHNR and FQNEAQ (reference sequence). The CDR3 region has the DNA TGTGCCAGCAGCCACTACCGGGACAGTACCTACGAGCAGTACTTC. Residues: CASSHYRDSTYEQYF.

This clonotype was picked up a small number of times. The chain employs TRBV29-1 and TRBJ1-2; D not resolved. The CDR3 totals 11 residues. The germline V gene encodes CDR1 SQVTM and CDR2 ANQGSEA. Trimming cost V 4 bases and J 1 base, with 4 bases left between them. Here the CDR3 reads CSVALNYGYTF. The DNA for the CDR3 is TGCAGCGTTGCCCTTAACTATGGCTACACCTTC.

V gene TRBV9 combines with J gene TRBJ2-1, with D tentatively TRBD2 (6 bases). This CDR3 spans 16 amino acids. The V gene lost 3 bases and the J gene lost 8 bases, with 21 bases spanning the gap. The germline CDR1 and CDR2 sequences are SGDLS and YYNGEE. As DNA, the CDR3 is TGTGCCAGCAGCGCCCCGTACTGGGAACCTAGCGATGAGCAGTTCTTC. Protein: CASSAPYWEPSDEQFF.

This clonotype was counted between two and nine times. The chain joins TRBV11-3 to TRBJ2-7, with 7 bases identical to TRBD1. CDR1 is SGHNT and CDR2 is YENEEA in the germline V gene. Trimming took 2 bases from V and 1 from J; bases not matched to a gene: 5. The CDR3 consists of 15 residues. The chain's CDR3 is CASSLFGTVSYEQYF. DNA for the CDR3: TGTGCCAGCAGCTTATTTGGGACAGTTTCCTACGAGCAGTACTTC.

CDR3 in amino acids: CASSYDAGSEQYF. The DNA of the CDR3 is TGTGCCAGCAGTTATGATGCAGGGTCAGAGCAGTACTTC. V and J are TRBV6-1 and TRBJ2-7; weak D call: TRBD1 (5 bases). The CDR3 loop spans 13 amino acids. Trimming removed 5 bases at V and 7 bases at J, with 15 bases between. Germline assignment: CDR1 MNHNS and CDR2 SASEGT.

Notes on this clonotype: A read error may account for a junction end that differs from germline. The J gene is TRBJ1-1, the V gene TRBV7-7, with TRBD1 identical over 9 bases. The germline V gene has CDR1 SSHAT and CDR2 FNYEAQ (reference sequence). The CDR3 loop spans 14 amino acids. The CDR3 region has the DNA TGTGCTAGCAGCCCCGGGACAGGGAGCACTGAAGCTTTCTTT. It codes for CASSPGTGSTEAFF.